This T cell receptor beta chain originates from a study of T cells expressing NK-cell markers (dated by TCRdb to 2020 to 2022). Background for the entire study: Eight donors provided sorted CD3+CD56+NKG2C+, CD3+CD56+NKG2C- and CD3+CD56-NKG2C+ T-cell subsets, whose TCR beta-chain repertoires were profiled. Seven of the eight sequenced donors were HCMV-seropositive and one was HCMV-seronegative. The eight sequenced donors were randomly selected healthy volunteers, three men and five women. Illumina HiSeq 2000/2500, MiSeq or NextSeq was used to sequence libraries as 2 x 150 bp reads.

CDR1 SGHAT and CDR2 FQNNGV are derived from the germline V gene. Its CDR3 holds 14 amino acids, cysteine through phenylalanine. The coding DNA is unavailable. HCMV-specific IgG was detected in serum with a commercial ELISA kit to determine HCMV serostatus. Peripheral blood mononuclear cells were isolated from blood by Ficoll density gradient centrifugation. Details on this clonotype: The specificity of this receptor is unknown.

Sequencing was carried out with an Illumina HiSeq 2000. TCR beta cDNA libraries were prepared using 5'RACE template switching, which introduced a universal primer site and unique molecular identifiers. Synthesis of cDNA was primed from the TCR beta constant segment and was followed by two consecutive PCR amplification steps. The original pipeline was this. MIGEC was used to demultiplex reads and group the reads by UMI, and MiTCR was used to assemble and quantify clonotypes. Only TCR cDNA sequences supported by at least two reads were kept to exclude erroneous sequences. The tcR package was used for downstream repertoire analysis, with clonotypes matched between fractions based on CDR3 nucleotide sequence plus V segment. VDJmatch was used to annotate antigen specificity against VDJdb, with one amino acid substitution in CDR3 permitted. TCRdb reprocessed the reads and provides one entry for every CDR3 protein sequence; no DNA is given. The V and J calls were determined by TCRdb, not by the authors. Per the sample table, the count is roughly 180,000 distinct CDR3 sequences. The top ten clones comprise roughly 18% of the sample.

Results the study describes overall, beyond this receptor: In a handful of donors, the dominant CD3+CD56+NKG2C+ clonotypes ranked among the top 10 CD8+ clonotypes, making up roughly 1.0-8% of CD8+ T cells. Those dominant clonotypes were again the most abundant among CD3+CD56-NKG2C+ cells in several donors, at about 28.3-65%. It remained unclear whether the expanded NKG2C-expressing T cell clones were specific for HCMV antigens.

Recombination linked TRBV11-2 to TRBJ2-1. Sequencing was done on a sample of blood T cells: a sorted CD56 or NKG2C T cell subset, CD4+ or CD8+ T cells, or bulk PBMC T cells (not recorded which). The sequence was obtained from a woman aged 18 to 75 in good health. The CDR3 amino acid sequence is: CASSWNGLYNEQFF.